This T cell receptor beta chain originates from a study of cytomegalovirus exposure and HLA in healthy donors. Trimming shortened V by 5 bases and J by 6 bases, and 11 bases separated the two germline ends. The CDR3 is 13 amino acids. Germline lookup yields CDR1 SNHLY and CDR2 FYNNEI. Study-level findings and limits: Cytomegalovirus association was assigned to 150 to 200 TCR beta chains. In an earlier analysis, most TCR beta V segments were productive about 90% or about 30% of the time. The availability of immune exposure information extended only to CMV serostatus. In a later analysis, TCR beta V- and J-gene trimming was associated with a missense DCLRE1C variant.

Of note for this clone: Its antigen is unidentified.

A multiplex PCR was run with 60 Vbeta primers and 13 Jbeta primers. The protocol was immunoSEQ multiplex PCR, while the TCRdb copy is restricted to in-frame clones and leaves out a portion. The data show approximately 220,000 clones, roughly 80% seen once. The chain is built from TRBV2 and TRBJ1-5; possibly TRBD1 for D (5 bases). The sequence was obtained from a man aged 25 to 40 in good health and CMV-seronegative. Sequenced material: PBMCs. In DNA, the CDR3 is TGTGCCAGCAGTCCAGGGTCAGGTCAGCCCCAGCATTTT. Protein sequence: CASSPGSGQPQHF.